These T cell receptor beta chains were read from a single sample in a study of cytomegalovirus exposure and HLA in healthy donors. TCRdb's copy holds only in-frame clones and misses some; the assay was immunoSEQ multiplex PCR. Of roughly 150,000 clones listed, 88% are singletons. Sequencing was done on a sample of PBMCs. These receptors all stem from a man between 18 and 35 years old in good health and CMV-seronegative. CDR3s include the opening cysteine and the closing phenylalanine or tryptophan. The D gene is left open where the match is weak. Size is omitted from some rows. Given values are once, few, many or a class for expanded clones.

TRBV20-1,NA,NA,TRBJ2-3,TGCAGTGCTAGCCGGGATACGCAGTATTTT,CSASRDTQYF
TRBV27,NA,NA,TRBJ2-7,TGTGCCAGCAGTTGGAGGCGGGAGCAGTACTTC,CASSWRREQYF
TRBV19,NA,few,TRBJ1-1,TGTGCCAGTAGTCCACCACGGGGACTCGGGATAAGGAACACTGAAGCTTTCTTT,CASSPPRGLGIRNTEAFF
TRBV29-1,TRBD2,NA,TRBJ2-1,TGCAGCGTTGAAGATAGACTAGCGGGTGCTTCGGATGAGCAGTTCTTC,CSVEDRLAGASDEQFF
TRBV5-1,TRBD1,NA,TRBJ1-2,TGCGCCAGCAGCTTGCCCAGGGTAACAGGGGCTTCTGGCTACACCTTC,CASSLPRVTGASGYTF
TRBV28,TRBD1,NA,TRBJ1-1,TGTGCCAGCAGTAGCGTTCCCGGGACAGGGTACCTTGAAGCTTTCTTT,CASSSVPGTGYLEAFF
TRBV7-6,NA,once,TRBJ1-1,TGTGCCAGCAGCCCCCGCCCCCAGGTGGACACTGAAGCTTTCTTT,CASSPRPQVDTEAFF
TRBV6-5,NA,once,TRBJ1-1,TGTGCCAGCCTCAGAGGAGGGACTGAAGCTTTCTTT,CASLRGGTEAFF
TRBV19,TRBD2,NA,TRBJ2-1,TGTGCCAGTAGTTTCTATGCGGGAGGTTCGGGTGAGCAGTTCTTC,CASSFYAGGSGEQFF
TRBV13,TRBD2,NA,TRBJ2-7,TGTGCCAGCAGCTCTCCGGGACTAGCGGGAGGCTACGAGCAGTACTTC,CASSSPGLAGGYEQYF
TRBV5-1,NA,NA,TRBJ2-1,TGCGCCAGCAGCTTGGTTCCGGGTCGTAGTGCGGGTGAGCAGTTCTTC,CASSLVPGRSAGEQFF
TRBV18,NA,NA,TRBJ1-5,TGTGCCAGCTCCCCCGACAGCCCTGATCAGCCCCAGCATTTT,CASSPDSPDQPQHF
TRBV7-2,NA,NA,TRBJ1-1,TGTGCCAGCAGTCTATTCGGAGGCGTTAGGACTGAAGCTTTCTTT,CASSLFGGVRTEAFF
TRBV19,NA,NA,TRBJ2-1,TGTGCCAGTACCTCAGGGGGGTTCTACAATGAGCAGTTCTTC,CASTSGGFYNEQFF
TRBV5-1,TRBD2,NA,TRBJ2-1,TGCGCCAGCAGCCCCGAGAAGCGGGGGGCCATCAGATTTTACAATGAGCAGTTCTTC,CASSPEKRGAIRFYNEQFF
TRBV11-2,NA,once,TRBJ2-7,TGTGCCAGCAGCTCCGGAGCCTACGAGCAGTACTTC,CASSSGAYEQYF
TRBV7-6,NA,NA,TRBJ1-2,TGTGCCAGCAGCTTGGAGGTGGGCAACAACTATGGCTACACCTTC,CASSLEVGNNYGYTF
TRBV4-1,TRBD1,NA,TRBJ1-2,TGCGCCAGCAGCCAACTTGACAGGGGATCGGGCTACACCTTC,CASSQLDRGSGYTF
TRBV15,TRBD1,NA,TRBJ1-3,TGTGCCACCAGCAGTCCTCGGGACAGAAGCTCTGGAAACACCATATATTTT,CATSSPRDRSSGNTIYF
TRBV7-9,TRBD2,once,TRBJ2-7,TGTGCCAGCAGCCTGGGTTTTAGCGGGAGCTTCGACGAGCAGTACTTC,CASSLGFSGSFDEQYF
TRBV7-9,NA,NA,TRBJ2-5,TGTGCCAGCAGCCCGGACAGCCAAGAGACCCAGTACTTC,CASSPDSQETQYF
TRBV11-1,NA,NA,TRBJ2-5,TGTGCCAGCAGCTTTCTCTTGGGCCAGGAGACCCAGTACTTC,CASSFLLGQETQYF
TRBV2,TRBD2,NA,TRBJ2-1,TGTGCCAGCAAACTAGCGGTATATTTAGGGGCAAACAATGAGCAGTTCTTC,CASKLAVYLGANNEQFF
TRBV29-1,TRBD2,once,TRBJ2-1,TGCAGCGTTGAAAAGGGACTAGCGGGAGTCGATGAGCAGTTCTTC,CSVEKGLAGVDEQFF
TRBV10-2,TRBD2,few,TRBJ2-3,TGCGCCAGCAGTGCTAGCGGGATCACAGATACGCAGTATTTT,CASSASGITDTQYF
TRBV5-1,NA,NA,TRBJ1-3,TGCGCCAGCAGCTTGGATGGTCAGTCTGGAAACACCATATATTTT,CASSLDGQSGNTIYF
TRBV5-5,NA,NA,TRBJ1-5,TGTGCCAGCAGCCCCGATCCGGGGTTTCAGCCCCAGCATTTT,CASSPDPGFQPQHF
TRBV5-1,TRBD1,NA,TRBJ1-1,TGCGCCAGCAGCGGAAGGACAGGACCGAACACTGAAGCTTTCTTT,CASSGRTGPNTEAFF
TRBV27,TRBD2,NA,TRBJ2-1,TGTGCCAGCAGTTTAATGACTAGCGGGAGTTGGCATGAGCAGTTCTTC,CASSLMTSGSWHEQFF
TRBV4-3,NA,NA,TRBJ1-3,TGCGCCAGCAGCCAAGATCCGGGAGTAGGGGGAAACACCATATATTTT,CASSQDPGVGGNTIYF
TRBV2,TRBD1,NA,TRBJ1-1,TGTGCCAGCAATCCCCCGGCCGGGACAGGGGGCCGGAACACTGAAGCTTTCTTT,CASNPPAGTGGRNTEAFF
TRBV29-1,TRBD2,NA,TRBJ2-2,TGCAGCGTTAAGGCGGGAGGGCGGGGCACCGGGGAGCTGTTTTTT,CSVKAGGRGTGELFF
TRBV6-1,NA,NA,TRBJ1-1,TGTGCCAGCAGTGCAGTTGGAGGGATGAACACTGAAGCTTTCTTT,CASSAVGGMNTEAFF
TRBV14,NA,NA,TRBJ1-1,TGTGCCAGCAGCCAAGATCCCCCTGAGGTGAACACTGAAGCTTTCTTT,CASSQDPPEVNTEAFF
TRBV6-1,NA,NA,TRBJ1-2,TGTGCCAGCAGGGAAAGGGGCGGGACGTGGGGGACTTTGTATGGCTACACCTTC,CASRERGGTWGTLYGYTF
TRBV7-2,NA,NA,TRBJ2-7,TGTGCCAGCAGTCTAGTCTCCTACGAGCAGTACTTC,CASSLVSYEQYF
TRBV29-1,NA,NA,TRBJ1-4,TGCAGCGTTGATACCCTTGGAGAGGAGTTTTTT,CSVDTLGEEFF